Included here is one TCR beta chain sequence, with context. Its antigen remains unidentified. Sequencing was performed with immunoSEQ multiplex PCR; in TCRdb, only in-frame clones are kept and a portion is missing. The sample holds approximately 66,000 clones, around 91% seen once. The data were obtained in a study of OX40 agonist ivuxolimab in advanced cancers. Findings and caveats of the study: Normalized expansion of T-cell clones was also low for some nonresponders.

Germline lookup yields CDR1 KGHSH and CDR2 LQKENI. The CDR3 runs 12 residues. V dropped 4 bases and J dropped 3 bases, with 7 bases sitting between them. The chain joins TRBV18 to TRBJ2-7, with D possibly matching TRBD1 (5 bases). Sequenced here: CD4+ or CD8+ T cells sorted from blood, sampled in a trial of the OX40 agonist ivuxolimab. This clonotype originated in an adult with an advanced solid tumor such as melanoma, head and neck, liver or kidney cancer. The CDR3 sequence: CASSRRVYEQYF. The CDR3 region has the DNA TGTGCCAGCTCACGCAGGGTCTACGAGCAGTACTTC. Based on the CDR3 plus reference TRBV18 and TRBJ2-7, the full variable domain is NAGVMQNPRHLVRRRGQEARLRCSPMKGHSHVYWYRQLPEEGLKFMVYLQKENIIDESGMPKERFSAEFPKEGPSILRIQQVVRGDSAAYFCASSRRVYEQYFGPGTRLTVT.